Given below is one T cell receptor (beta chain) in context. The antigen remains unidentified. In the same sample, other DNA sequences code for this CDR3. The entry originates in a study of shared clonotypes between healthy human individuals. The table came from immunoSEQ multiplex PCR; TCRdb's copy has only in-frame clones and leaves some out. The profile shows fewer than 1.8 million clones, about 98.5% of them singletons. The germline CDR1 and CDR2 sequences are KGHSH and LQKENI. CDR3 length: 13 amino acids. The V end lost 3 bases, the J end lost 7 bases, and 10 bases lay between the germline ends. Findings and caveats of the study: Rarefaction gave evidence that sorted-subset sequencing remained incomplete despite large depth. Unshared clonotypes carried lower generation probabilities than those common to all four donors.

Material for sequencing was naive CD4+ T cells sorted from blood. Subset specified: CD45RA+ positively selected. This receptor was taken from a man aged 25 to 40 in good health. The genes are TRBV18 and TRBJ2-1; maybe TRBD2 (6 bases). DNA for the CDR3: TGTGCCAGCTCACCCAGACTAGAGAATGAGCAGTTCTTC. Translated: CASSPRLENEQFF.